This TCR beta chain was sequenced in a study of T cell changes during pregnancy in multiple sclerosis. TCRdb's table, derived via immunoSEQ multiplex PCR, lists solely in-frame clones and lacks some. Here the sample spans some 47,000 clones, around nine tenths being singletons. This CDR3 has 15 amino acids. Germline-derived CDR1 and CDR2 are MNHEY and SVGAGI. J lost 5 bases, V lost 6 bases, and 12 bases had no gene match. Sequencing was performed on peripheral blood, taken in the first trimester of pregnancy. The TCR sequence derives from a female donor with multiple sclerosis, enrolled in a pregnancy study. The V call is TRBV6-5, the J call TRBJ2-7, with 8 nucleotides matching TRBD1. CDR3 protein: CASSRRLTGEHEQYF. The CDR3 nucleotides read TGTGCCAGCAGCCGCCGGCTGACAGGGGAGCACGAGCAGTACTTC.